Below, 2 T cell receptor beta chains from the same sample are listed, as sequenced in a study of OX40 agonist ivuxolimab in advanced cancers. Profiled with immunoSEQ multiplex PCR; TCRdb holds only in-frame clones, not every one. The profile covers 70,000 or so clones, with over 60% appearing a single time and under 3% taken by the ten largest. Source: CD4+ or CD8+ T cells sorted from blood, taken in a trial of the OX40 agonist ivuxolimab. The receptors were sampled from an adult with an advanced solid tumor such as melanoma, head and neck, liver or kidney cancer.

The V and J genes are TRBV15 and TRBJ1-6, with a possible D match to TRBD1 (5 bases). There are 15 residues in the CDR3. Deletions cut 0 bases from V and 6 bases from J, with 9 bases between. Germline-derived CDR1 and CDR2 are LNHNV and YYDKDF (reference sequence). CDR3 bases: TGTGCCACCAGCAGAGATCAGGGTCCTAATTCACCCCTCCACTTT. This codes for CATSRDQGPNSPLHF.

The rearrangement links TRBV7-8 to TRBJ2-7; D possibly matches TRBD1 or TRBD2 (5 bases each). The CDR3 is made up of 15 amino acids. The ends were cut back, 3 bases at V and 0 bases at J, with 12 bases in the middle. From germline, CDR1 is SGHVS and CDR2 FQNEAQ. CDR3 loop: CASSLGRYLSYEQYF. DNA of the CDR3: TGTGCCAGCAGCTTGGGACGTTACCTCTCCTACGAGCAGTACTTC.